The subject of this entry is one TCR beta chain. The data were obtained in a study of blood T cell repertoires in COVID-19. Study-level information: Collection of acute and convalescent COVID-19 samples took place in the United States, Italy and Spain.

V lost 5 bases, J lost 8 bases, and 14 bases stayed unmatched. In germline, CDR1 is SNHLY, CDR2 FYNNEI. This CDR3 spans 15 amino acids. Original processing methods: Estimation of nucleated cell counts was performed using reference gene primer amplification. The repertoire was sequenced with immunoSEQ multiplex PCR; TCRdb's copy has only in-frame clones and lacks some. The V and J calls and clone size are taken from that table; D and trimming were inferred from the DNA. In the table there are fewer than 120,000 clones, over 65% of which are singletons. Material for sequencing was peripheral blood. This receptor was taken from a woman older than 75 with acute or convalescent COVID-19. The chain is built from TRBV2 and TRBJ1-2; 7 bases are shared with TRBD1. CDR3 in DNA: TGTGCCAGCAGTTTTACAGGGGACCTAGGGCTGGGCTACACCTTC. The encoded protein is CASSFTGDLGLGYTF. Filled out from reference TRBV2 and TRBJ1-2, the complete variable domain reads EPEVTQTPSHQVTQMGQEVILRCVPISNHLYFYWYRQILGQKVEFLVSFYNNEISEKSEIFDDQFSVERPDGSNFTLKIRSTKLEDSAMYFCASSFTGDLGLGYTFGSGTRLTVV.